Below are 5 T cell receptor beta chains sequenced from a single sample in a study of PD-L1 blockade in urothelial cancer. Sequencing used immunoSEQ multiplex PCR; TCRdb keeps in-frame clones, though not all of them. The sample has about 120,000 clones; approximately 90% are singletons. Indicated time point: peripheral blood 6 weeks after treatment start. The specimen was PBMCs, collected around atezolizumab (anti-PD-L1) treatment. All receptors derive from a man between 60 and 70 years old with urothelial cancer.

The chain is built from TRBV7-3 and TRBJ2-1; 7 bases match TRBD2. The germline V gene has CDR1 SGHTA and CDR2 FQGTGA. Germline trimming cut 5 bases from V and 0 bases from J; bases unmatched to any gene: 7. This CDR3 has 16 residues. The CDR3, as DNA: TGTGCCAGCAGCGTCTTCACGGGAGGCTCCTACAATGAGCAGTTCTTC. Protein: CASSVFTGGSYNEQFF. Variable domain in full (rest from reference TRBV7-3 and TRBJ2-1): GAGVSQTPSNKVTEKGKYVELRCDPISGHTALYWYRQSLGQGPEFLIYFQGTGAADDSGLPNDRFFAVRPEGSVSTLKIQRTERGDSAVYLCASSVFTGGSYNEQFFGPGTRLTVL.

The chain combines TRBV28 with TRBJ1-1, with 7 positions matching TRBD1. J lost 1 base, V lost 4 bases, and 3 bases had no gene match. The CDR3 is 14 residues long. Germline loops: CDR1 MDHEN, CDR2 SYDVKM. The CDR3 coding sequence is TGTGCCAGCAGTTCAGGGGGAGGGAACACTGAAGCTTTCTTT. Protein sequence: CASSSGGGNTEAFF.

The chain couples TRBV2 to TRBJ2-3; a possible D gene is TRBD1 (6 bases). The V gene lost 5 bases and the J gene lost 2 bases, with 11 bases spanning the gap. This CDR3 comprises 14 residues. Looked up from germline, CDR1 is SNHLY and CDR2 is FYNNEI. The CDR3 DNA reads TGTGCCAGCAGTCAGGGGCTTCCCACAGATACGCAGTATTTT. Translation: CASSQGLPTDTQYF. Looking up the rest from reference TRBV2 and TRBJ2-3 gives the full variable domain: EPEVTQTPSHQVTQMGQEVILRCVPISNHLYFYWYRQILGQKVEFLVSFYNNEISEKSEIFDDQFSVERPDGSNFTLKIRSTKLEDSAMYFCASSQGLPTDTQYFGPGTRLTVL.

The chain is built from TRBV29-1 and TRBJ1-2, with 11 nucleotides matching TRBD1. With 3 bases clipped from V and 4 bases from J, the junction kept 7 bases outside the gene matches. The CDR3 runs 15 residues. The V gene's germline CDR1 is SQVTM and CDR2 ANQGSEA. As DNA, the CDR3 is TGCAGCGTTGAGCGGACAGGGGGCAAGGGCTATGGCTACACCTTC. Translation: CSVERTGGKGYGYTF.

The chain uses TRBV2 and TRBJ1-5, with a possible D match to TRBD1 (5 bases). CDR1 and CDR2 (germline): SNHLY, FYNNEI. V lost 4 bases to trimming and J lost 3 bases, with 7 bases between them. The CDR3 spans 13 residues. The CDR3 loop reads CASSGQFNQPQHF. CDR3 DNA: TGTGCCAGCAGTGGACAGTTCAATCAGCCCCAGCATTTT.